The clone carrying this TCR beta chain turned up a few times. Its target is unknown. On average, the one heparinised blood draw given by each donor was 90 to 150 mL. The data belong to a study of beta chain features in type 1 diabetes. Trimming left V 1 base short and J 11 bases short, with 12 bases between. Germline V CDR1 and CDR2: LNHDA, SQIVND (reference sequence). CDR3 length equals 13 residues. Reverse transcribing all isolated RNA meant expressed TCRB transcripts were sequenced. Sequencing of naive, central memory and regulatory T cell samples gave an average of around 4 million reads. Clones were sequenced by immunoSEQ multiplex PCR, and TCRdb holds only the in-frame ones, with some missing. The sample carries 400,000 to 450,000 clones, roughly 13% recorded once. Study findings and constraints: Equally in patients and controls, PCR might preferentially amplify shorter templates. cDNA-based reads could over-represent cells with high TCR expression.

The sample taken for sequencing was naive CD4+ T cells from blood. This sequence joins TRBV19 and TRBJ2-4, with a tentative D call TRBD1 (6 bases). This clonotype was obtained from a man between 25 and 39 years old in good health. CDR3 nucleotides: TGTGCCAGTAGTATAGCACAGGGTCCGGTTCAGTACTTC. This translates into CASSIAQGPVQYF.